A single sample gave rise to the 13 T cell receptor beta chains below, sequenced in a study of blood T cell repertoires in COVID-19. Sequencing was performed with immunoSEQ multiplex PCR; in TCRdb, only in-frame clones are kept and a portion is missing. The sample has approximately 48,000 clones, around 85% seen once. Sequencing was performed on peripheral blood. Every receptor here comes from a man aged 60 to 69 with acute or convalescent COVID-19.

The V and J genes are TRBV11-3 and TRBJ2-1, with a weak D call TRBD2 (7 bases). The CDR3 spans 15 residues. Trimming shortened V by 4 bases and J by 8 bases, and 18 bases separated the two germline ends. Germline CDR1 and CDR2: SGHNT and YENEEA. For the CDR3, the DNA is TGTGCCAGCAGCTGGGGGGCGGGAGCTATCGATGAGCAGTTCTTC. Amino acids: CASSWGAGAIDEQFF.

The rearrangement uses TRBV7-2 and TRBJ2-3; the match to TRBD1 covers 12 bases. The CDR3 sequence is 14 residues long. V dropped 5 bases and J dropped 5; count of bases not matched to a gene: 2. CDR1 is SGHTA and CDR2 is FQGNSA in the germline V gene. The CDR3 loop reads CASSRDRGRDTQYF. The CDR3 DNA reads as TGTGCCAGCAGCAGGGACAGGGGGCGAGATACGCAGTATTTT.

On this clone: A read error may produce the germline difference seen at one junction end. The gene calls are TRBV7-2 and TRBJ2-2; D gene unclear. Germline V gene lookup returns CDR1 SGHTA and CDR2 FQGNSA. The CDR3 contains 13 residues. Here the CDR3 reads CASSPQNAGELFF. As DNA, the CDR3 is TGTGCCAGCAGCCCCCAGAACGCCGGGGAGCTGTTTTTT.

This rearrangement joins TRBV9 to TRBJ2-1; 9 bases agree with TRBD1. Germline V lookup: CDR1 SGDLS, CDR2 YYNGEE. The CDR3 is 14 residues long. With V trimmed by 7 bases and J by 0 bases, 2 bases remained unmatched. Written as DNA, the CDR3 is TGTGCCAGCCAGGGACAGGGCTCCTACAATGAGCAGTTCTTC. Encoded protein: CASQGQGSYNEQFF. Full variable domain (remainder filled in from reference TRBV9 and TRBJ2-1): DSGVTQTPKHLITATGQRVTLRCSPRSGDLSVYWYQQSLDQGLQFLIQYYNGEERAKGNILERFSAQQFPDLHSELNLSSLELGDSALYFCASQGQGSYNEQFFGPGTRLTVL.

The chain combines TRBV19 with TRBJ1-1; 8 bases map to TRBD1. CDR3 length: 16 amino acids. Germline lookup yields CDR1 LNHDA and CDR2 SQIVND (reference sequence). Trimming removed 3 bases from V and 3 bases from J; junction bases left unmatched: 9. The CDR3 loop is CASSISDREDYTEAFF. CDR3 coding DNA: TGTGCCAGTAGTATTTCGGACAGGGAAGATTACACTGAAGCTTTCTTT.

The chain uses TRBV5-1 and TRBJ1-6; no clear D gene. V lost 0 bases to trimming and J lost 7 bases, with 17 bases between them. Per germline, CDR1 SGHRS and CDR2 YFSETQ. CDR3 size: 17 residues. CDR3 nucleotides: TGCGCCAGCAGCTTGGACGGCTCGGCGTTGGAGAATTCACCCCTCCACTTT. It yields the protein CASSLDGSALENSPLHF. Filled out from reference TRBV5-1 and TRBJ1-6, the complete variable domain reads KAGVTQTPRYLIKTRGQQVTLSCSPISGHRSVSWYQQTPGQGLQFLFEYFSETQRNKGNFPGRFSGRQFSNSRSEMNVSTLELGDSALYLCASSLDGSALENSPLHFGNGTRLTVT.

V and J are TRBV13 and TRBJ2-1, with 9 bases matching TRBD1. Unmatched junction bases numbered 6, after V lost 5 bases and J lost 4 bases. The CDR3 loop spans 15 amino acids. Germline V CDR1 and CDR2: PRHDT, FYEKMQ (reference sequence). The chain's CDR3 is CASSADRGRYNEQFF. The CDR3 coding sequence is TGTGCCAGCAGCGCGGACAGGGGCCGGTACAATGAGCAGTTCTTC.

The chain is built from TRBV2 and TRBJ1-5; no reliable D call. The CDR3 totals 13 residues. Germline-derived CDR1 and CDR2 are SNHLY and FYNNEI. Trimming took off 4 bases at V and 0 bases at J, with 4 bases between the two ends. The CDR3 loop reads CASSVYSNQPQHF. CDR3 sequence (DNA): TGTGCCAGCAGTGTTTATAGCAATCAGCCCCAGCATTTT.

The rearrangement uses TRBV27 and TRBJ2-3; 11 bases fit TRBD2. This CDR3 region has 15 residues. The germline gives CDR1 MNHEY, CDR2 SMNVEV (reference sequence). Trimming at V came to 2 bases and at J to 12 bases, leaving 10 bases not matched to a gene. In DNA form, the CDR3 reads TGTGCCAGCAGTTTAATATTAACTAGCGGGGGTTATCAGTATTTT. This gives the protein CASSLILTSGGYQYF.

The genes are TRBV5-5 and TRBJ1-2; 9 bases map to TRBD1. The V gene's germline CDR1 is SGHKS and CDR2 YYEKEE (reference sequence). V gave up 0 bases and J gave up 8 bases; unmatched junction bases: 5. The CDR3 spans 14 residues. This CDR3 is CASSLGQGGGGYTF. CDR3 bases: TGTGCCAGCAGCTTGGGACAGGGGGGAGGAGGCTACACCTTC.

CDR3 nucleotides: TGTGCCAGCAGTGATGGGCCCGGTGAAGATACGCAGTATTTT. Translating gives CASSDGPGEDTQYF. The gene calls are TRBV6-4 and TRBJ2-3; D is uncertain. Germline assignment: CDR1 MRHNA and CDR2 SNTAGT. Trimming pared 3 bases from V and 5 bases from J, leaving 12 bases between. The CDR3 extends over 14 amino acids.

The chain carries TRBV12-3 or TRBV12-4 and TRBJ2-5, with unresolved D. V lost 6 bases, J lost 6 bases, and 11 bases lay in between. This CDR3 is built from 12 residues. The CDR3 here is CASRAGSQTQYF. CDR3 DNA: TGTGCCAGCAGGGCCGGGTCCCAGACCCAGTACTTC.

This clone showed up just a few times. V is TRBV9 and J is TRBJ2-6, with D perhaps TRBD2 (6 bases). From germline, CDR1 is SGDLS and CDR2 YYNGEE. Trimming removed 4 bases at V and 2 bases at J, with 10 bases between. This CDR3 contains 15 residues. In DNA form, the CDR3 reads TGTGCCAGCAGCCTCGGGGGAGCTGGGGCCAACGTCCTGACTTTC. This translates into CASSLGGAGANVLTF.